The entry that follows covers one T cell receptor beta chain sequence. This clonotype occurred many times. Its cognate antigen has yet to be identified. The input lacks base qualities; no much larger clone sits a single base away. Genomic DNA served as template for TCR beta VDJ combination and CDR3 sequence profiling. An Illumina HiSeq 2000 was used for TCR repertoire sequencing. The original pipeline was this. TRBV/TRBJ rearrangement plots, CDR3 size and DJ length profiles, and Simpson's diversity index were used to assess repertoires. The most abundant DNA sequence in the deep sequencing data was taken as the immunodominant clone. CDR3 amino acid sequences were checked for sharing across subjects and were also compared against the VDJdb database and published repertoires. The public reads were reanalyzed by TCRdb: fastp trimming at Q25, MiXCR alignment, in-frame beta chains only. Every distinct CDR3 protein forms one entry, paired with its most common genes and DNA. The V and J calls come from TCRdb's annotation, not from the publication. For this sample there are about 130,000 distinct CDR3 sequences; 40% to 60% appear just once. 2.5% of the sample is in the top ten clones.

This specimen belongs to a study of CD8+CD57+ T cells in acquired aplastic anemia listed by TCRdb under 2018. Study-wide context: On average, sorted CD4+ and CD8+ cells yielded roughly 3.4 ug of extracted DNA, with a range of about 0.18 to 27.4 ug. Healthy donor samples averaged about 9.9 million reads for CD4+ and 11 million to 14 million for CD8+ cells.

In the germline V gene, CDR1 corresponds to MNHEY and CDR2 to SVGAGI. Including cysteine and phenylalanine, the CDR3 has 11 amino acids. Just CDR3 DNA is preserved here, 33 bases in frame from base 1. In the study, sorted CD4+ and CD8+ blood T cells from patients with severe aplastic anemia and from healthy subjects underwent deep sequencing of TCR repertoires. Ficoll-Paque density gradient centrifugation was used to isolate peripheral blood mononuclear cells. Before DNA extraction, CD4+ and CD8+ T cells were sorted with FACS or magnetic beads. Study-wide findings and limitations: Although roughly 29 CD8+ CDR3 sequences were shared by patients and controls, these sequences appeared highly expressed in patients and within the immunodominant clones of patients. CD8+ Simpson's diversity did not differ significantly between patients and healthy controls (P=0.060).

The rearranged chain carries TRBV6-5 and TRBJ2-3, and perhaps TRBD2 as D gene, on 5 matching bases. This clonotype was obtained from a human donor in good health, serving as a control. Sample: sorted CD4+, CD8+, or CD8+CD57+ T cells (not recorded which) from PBMCs. Here is the DNA: TGTGCGACGCGGGGCACAGATACGCAGTATTTT. It specifies CATRGTDTQYF.